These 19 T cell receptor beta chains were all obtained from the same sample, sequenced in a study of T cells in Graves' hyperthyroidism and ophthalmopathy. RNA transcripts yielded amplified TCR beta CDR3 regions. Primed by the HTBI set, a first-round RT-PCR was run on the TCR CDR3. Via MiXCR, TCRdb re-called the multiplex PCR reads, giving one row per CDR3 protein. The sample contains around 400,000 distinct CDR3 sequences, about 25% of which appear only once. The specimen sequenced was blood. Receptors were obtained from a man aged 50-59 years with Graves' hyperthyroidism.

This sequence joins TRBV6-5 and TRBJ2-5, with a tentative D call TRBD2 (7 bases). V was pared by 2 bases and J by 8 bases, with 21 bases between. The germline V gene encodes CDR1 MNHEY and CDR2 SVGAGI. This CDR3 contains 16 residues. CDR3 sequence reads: CASSYSLGGGMGTQYF. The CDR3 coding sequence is TGTGCCAGCAGTTACAGTTTAGGGGGAGGGATGGGAACCCAGTACTTC.

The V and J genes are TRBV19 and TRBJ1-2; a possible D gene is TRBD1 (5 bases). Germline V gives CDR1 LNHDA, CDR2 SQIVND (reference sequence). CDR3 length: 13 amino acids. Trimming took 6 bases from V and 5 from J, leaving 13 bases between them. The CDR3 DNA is TGTGCCAGTAGGCCCGGGACCGCGTATGGCTACACCTTC. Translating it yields CASRPGTAYGYTF.

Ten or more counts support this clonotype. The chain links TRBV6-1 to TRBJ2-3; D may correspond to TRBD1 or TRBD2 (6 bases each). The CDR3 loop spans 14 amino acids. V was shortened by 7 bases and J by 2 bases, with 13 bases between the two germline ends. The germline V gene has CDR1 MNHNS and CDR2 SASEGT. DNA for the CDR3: TGTGCCAGCACTCCGGGGGCGAACACAGATACGCAGTATTTT. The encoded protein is CASTPGANTDTQYF.

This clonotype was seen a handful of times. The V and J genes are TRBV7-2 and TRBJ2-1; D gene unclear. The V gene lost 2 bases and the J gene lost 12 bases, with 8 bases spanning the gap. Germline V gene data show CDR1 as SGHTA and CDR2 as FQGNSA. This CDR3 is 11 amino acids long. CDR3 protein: CASSLHQRQFF. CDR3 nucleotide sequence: TGTGCCAGCAGCTTACATCAGAGGCAGTTCTTC.

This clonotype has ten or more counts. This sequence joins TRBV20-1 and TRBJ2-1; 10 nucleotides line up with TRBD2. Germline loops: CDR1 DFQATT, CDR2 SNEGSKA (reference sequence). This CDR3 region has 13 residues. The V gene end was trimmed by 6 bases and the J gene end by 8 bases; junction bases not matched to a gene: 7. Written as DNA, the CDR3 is TGCAGTGCATACCTAGCGGGAGTTGATGAGCAGTTCTTC. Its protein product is CSAYLAGVDEQFF.

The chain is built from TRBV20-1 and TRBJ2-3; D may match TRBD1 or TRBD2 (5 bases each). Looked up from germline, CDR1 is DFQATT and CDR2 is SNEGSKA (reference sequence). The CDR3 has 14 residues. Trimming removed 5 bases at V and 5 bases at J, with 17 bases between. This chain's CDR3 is CSAPRRRGVDTQYF. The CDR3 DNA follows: TGCAGTGCTCCCAGGCGGAGAGGGGTAGATACGCAGTATTTT.

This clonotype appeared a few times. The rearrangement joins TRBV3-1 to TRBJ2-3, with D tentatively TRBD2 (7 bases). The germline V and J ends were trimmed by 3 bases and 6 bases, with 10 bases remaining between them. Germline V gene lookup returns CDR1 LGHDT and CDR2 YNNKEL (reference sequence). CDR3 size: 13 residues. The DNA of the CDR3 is TGTGCCAGCAGCCAGGGGGGGCCGGATACGCAGTATTTT. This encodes CASSQGGPDTQYF.

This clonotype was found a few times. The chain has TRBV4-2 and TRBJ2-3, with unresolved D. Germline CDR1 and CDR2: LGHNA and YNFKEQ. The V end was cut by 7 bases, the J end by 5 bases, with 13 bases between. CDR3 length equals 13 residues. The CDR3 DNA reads TGTGCCAGCACGCGACGTGATGGAGATACGCAGTATTTT. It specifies CASTRRDGDTQYF.

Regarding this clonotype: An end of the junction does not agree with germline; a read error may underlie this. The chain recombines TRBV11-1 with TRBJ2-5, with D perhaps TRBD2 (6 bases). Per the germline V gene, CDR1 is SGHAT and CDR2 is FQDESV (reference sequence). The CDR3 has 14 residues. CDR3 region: CASSPGLPYQRANF. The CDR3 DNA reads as TGTGCCAGCAGCCCGGGACTCCCCTACCAGCGGGCCAACTTC.

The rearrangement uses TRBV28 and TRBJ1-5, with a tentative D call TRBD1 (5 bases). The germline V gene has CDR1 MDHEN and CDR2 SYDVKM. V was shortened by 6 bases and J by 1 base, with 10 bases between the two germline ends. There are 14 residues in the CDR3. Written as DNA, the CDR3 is TGTGCCAGCAGGAGTCAGGGAAGCAATCAGCCCCAGCATTTT. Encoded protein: CASRSQGSNQPQHF.

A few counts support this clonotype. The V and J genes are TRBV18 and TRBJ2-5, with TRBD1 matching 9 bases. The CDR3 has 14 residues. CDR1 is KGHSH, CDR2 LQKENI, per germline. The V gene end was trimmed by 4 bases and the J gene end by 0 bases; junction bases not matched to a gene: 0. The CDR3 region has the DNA TGTGCCAGCTCACGGGACAGGGACCAAGAGACCCAGTACTTC. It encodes CASSRDRDQETQYF.

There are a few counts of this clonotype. The DNA for the CDR3 is TGTGCCACCCGACAGGGGGCAGATACGCAGTATTTT. Encoded protein: CATRQGADTQYF. This sequence joins TRBV6-1 and TRBJ2-3; 9 bases fit TRBD1. Germline lookup yields CDR1 MNHNS and CDR2 SASEGT. This CDR3 is built from 12 residues. The ends lost 10 bases at V and 4 bases at J; junction bases unmatched: 3.

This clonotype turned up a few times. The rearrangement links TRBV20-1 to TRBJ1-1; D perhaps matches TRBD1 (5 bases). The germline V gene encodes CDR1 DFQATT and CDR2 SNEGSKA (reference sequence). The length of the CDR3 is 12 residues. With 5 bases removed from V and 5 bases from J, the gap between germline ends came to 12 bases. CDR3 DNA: TGCAGTGCTCGACGGGGCTATACTGAAGCTTTCTTT. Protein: CSARRGYTEAFF.

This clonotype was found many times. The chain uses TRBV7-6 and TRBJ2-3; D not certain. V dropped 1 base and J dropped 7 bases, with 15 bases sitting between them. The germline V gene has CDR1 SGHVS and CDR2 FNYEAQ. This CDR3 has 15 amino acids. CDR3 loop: CASSLESGTRNTQYF. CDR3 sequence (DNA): TGTGCCAGCAGCTTAGAGTCGGGCACCCGAAATACGCAGTATTTT.

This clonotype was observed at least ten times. The CDR3 sequence is CASSPRTGRSTDTQYF. CDR3 DNA sequence: TGTGCCAGCAGTCCCCGGACAGGACGAAGCACAGATACGCAGTATTTT. The chain links TRBV28 to TRBJ2-3, with TRBD1 matching 7 bases. Germline V CDR1 and CDR2: MDHEN, SYDVKM. V shed 5 bases and J 0 bases; nucleotides not matched to a gene: 8. This CDR3 contains 16 residues.

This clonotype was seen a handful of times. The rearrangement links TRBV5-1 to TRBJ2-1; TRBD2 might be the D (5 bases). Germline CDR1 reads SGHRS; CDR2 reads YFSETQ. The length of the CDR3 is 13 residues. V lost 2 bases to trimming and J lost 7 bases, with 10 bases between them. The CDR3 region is CASSFLRVNEQFF. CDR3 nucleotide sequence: TGCGCCAGCAGCTTTCTGAGGGTAAATGAGCAGTTCTTC.

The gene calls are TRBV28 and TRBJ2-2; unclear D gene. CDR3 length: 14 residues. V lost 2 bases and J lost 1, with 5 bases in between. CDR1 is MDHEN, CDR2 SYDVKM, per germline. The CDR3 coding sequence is TGTGCCAGCAGTTTAAGAAAGAACACCGGGGAGCTGTTTTTT. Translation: CASSLRKNTGELFF. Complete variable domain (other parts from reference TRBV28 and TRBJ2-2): DVKVTQSSRYLVKRTGEKVFLECVQDMDHENMFWYRQDPGLGLRLIYFSYDVKMKEKGDIPEGYSVSREKKERFSLILESASTNQTSMYLCASSLRKNTGELFFGEGSRLTVL.

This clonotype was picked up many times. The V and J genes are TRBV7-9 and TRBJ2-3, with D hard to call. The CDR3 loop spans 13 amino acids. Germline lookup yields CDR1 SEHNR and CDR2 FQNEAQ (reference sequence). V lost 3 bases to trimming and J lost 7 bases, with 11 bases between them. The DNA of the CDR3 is TGTGCCAGCAGCTTCTCCACTGAGAATACGCAGTATTTT. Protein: CASSFSTENTQYF.

CDR3 sequence: CASSPAGGANSPLHF. CDR3 in DNA: TGTGCCAGCAGCCCTGCGGGGGGTGCCAATTCACCCCTCCACTTT. J is TRBJ1-6 and V is TRBV3-1, with a weak D call TRBD1 (5 bases). The CDR3 is 15 amino acids. From germline, CDR1 is LGHDT and CDR2 YNNKEL (reference sequence). The V and J ends lost 4 bases and 7 bases respectively, with 14 bases between them.